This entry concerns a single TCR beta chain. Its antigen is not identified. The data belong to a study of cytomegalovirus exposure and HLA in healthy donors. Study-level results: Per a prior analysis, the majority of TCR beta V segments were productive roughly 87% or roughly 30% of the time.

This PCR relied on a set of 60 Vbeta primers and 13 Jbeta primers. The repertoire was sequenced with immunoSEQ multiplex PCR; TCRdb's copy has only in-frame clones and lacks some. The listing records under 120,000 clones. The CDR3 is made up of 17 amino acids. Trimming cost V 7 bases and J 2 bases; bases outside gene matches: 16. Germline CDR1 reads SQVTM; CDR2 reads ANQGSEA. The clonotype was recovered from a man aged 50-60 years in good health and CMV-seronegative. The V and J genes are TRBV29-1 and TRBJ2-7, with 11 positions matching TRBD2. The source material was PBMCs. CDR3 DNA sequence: TGCAGCGAACTGGGACTAGCGGAAATACTCGCCCCCTACGAGCAGTACTTC. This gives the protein CSELGLAEILAPYEQYF.